These 27 T cell receptor beta chains were all obtained from the same sample, sequenced in a study of cytomegalovirus exposure and HLA in healthy donors. It was with 60 Vbeta and 13 Jbeta primers that the PCR ran. The data were produced by immunoSEQ multiplex PCR, yet TCRdb's version contains in-frame clones alone and is incomplete. Recorded for this sample: about 72,000 clones. Sequencing was carried out using PBMCs. These receptors were collected from a man aged 35-49 years in good health and CMV-seronegative.

The chain recombines TRBV6-5 with TRBJ1-5; D call uncertain. The V and J ends lost 6 bases and 3 bases respectively, with 9 bases between them. Germline V lookup: CDR1 MNHEY, CDR2 SVGAGI. The CDR3 has 13 amino acids. CDR3 sequence reads: CASSRSPNQPQHF. The CDR3, as DNA: TGTGCCAGCAGCCGTAGCCCCAATCAGCCCCAGCATTTT.

This rearrangement joins TRBV6-5 to TRBJ1-2, with D hard to call. CDR3 size: 16 residues. CDR1 and CDR2 from the germline V gene are MNHEY and SVGAGI. Trimming left V 0 bases short and J 0 bases short, with 11 bases between. CDR3 sequence reads: CASSYSYDKANYGYTF. CDR3 DNA: TGTGCCAGCAGTTACTCGTACGACAAAGCTAACTATGGCTACACCTTC.

The V call is TRBV30, the J call TRBJ1-1; D might be TRBD1 (5 bases). Germline assignment: CDR1 GTSNPN and CDR2 SVGIG (reference sequence). V was trimmed by 7 bases and J by 4 bases, leaving 16 bases between them. The CDR3 length is 13 residues. The CDR3 DNA follows: TGTGCCTCGCAAGGGGAATTTGGCACTGAAGCTTTCTTT. This translates into CASQGEFGTEAFF.

The rearrangement links TRBV11-2 to TRBJ2-1; D remains unclear. There are 17 residues in the CDR3. CDR1 and CDR2 from the germline V gene are SGHAT and FQNNGV. Trimming shortened V by 1 base and J by 1 base, and 14 bases separated the two germline ends. Here the CDR3 reads CASSLGMYSESYNEQFF. Here the CDR3 DNA reads TGTGCCAGCAGCTTAGGTATGTACTCGGAGTCCTACAATGAGCAGTTCTTC. Based on the CDR3 plus reference TRBV11-2 and TRBJ2-1, the full variable domain is EAGVAQSPRYKIIEKRQSVAFWCNPISGHATLYWYQQILGQGPKLLIQFQNNGVVDDSQLPKDRFSAERLKGVDSTLKIQPAKLEDSAVYLCASSLGMYSESYNEQFFGPGTRLTVL.

The genes are TRBV5-1 and TRBJ2-5, with TRBD2 identical over 11 bases. The CDR3 covers 15 residues. Germline trimming cut 2 bases from V and 5 bases from J; bases unmatched to any gene: 5. Looked up from germline, CDR1 is SGHRS and CDR2 is YFSETQ. DNA for the CDR3: TGCGCCAGCAGCTTCCGACTAGCGGGGTTGGAGACCCAGTACTTC. Protein sequence: CASSFRLAGLETQYF.

The chain carries TRBV5-1 and TRBJ1-6; the match to TRBD1 covers 9 bases. There are 17 residues in the CDR3. V shed 5 bases and J 10 bases; nucleotides not matched to a gene: 16. The germline CDR1 and CDR2 sequences are SGHRS and YFSETQ. CDR3 in DNA: TGCGCCAGCAGTAGGAGTCCGGGACAGGGCTTTGAATCACCCCTCCACTTT. Its translation is CASSRSPGQGFESPLHF.

The chain couples TRBV9 to TRBJ2-2, with 10 bases matching TRBD2. V gave up 0 bases and J gave up 7 bases; unmatched junction bases: 6. The V gene's germline CDR1 is SGDLS and CDR2 YYNGEE. The CDR3 totals 16 residues. The CDR3 protein is CASSVVSQRGGGELFF. The CDR3 coding sequence is TGTGCCAGCAGCGTAGTATCCCAGCGGGGGGGCGGGGAGCTGTTTTTT. The entire variable domain, with the rest obtained from reference TRBV9 and TRBJ2-2, is as follows: DSGVTQTPKHLITATGQRVTLRCSPRSGDLSVYWYQQSLDQGLQFLIQYYNGEERAKGNILERFSAQQFPDLHSELNLSSLELGDSALYFCASSVVSQRGGGELFFGEGSRLTVL.

The V call is TRBV19, the J call TRBJ2-1; 7 bases are shared with TRBD1. After removal of 10 bases from V and 5 bases from J, the junction contained 5 bases not matched to a gene. The CDR3 length is 12 residues. The V gene's germline CDR1 is LNHDA and CDR2 SQIVND (reference sequence). DNA of the CDR3: TGTGCCACCTGGACAGGCCACAATGAGCAGTTCTTC. This translates into CATWTGHNEQFF.

The rearrangement joins TRBV7-8 to TRBJ2-5, with TRBD2 matching over 13 bases. CDR3 length: 16 residues. V dropped 5 bases and J dropped 1; count of bases not matched to a gene: 4. CDR1 is SGHVS and CDR2 is FQNEAQ in the germline V gene. CDR3 nucleotides: TGTGCCAGCAGCCTGGGACTAGCGGGGTCCCAAGAGACCCAGTACTTC. It encodes CASSLGLAGSQETQYF.

The CDR3 DNA follows: TGTGCCAGCAGCTCCCGGGCCTACAATGAGCAGTTCTTC. It is translated as CASSSRAYNEQFF. This chain uses TRBV7-3 with TRBJ2-1, with unresolved D. The CDR3 contains 13 residues. CDR1 is SGHTA, CDR2 FQGTGA, per germline. Deletions cut 4 bases from V and 2 bases from J, with 6 bases between.

The rearrangement uses TRBV7-8 and TRBJ2-2; maybe TRBD2 (6 bases). This CDR3 comprises 17 residues. Per the germline V gene, CDR1 is SGHVS and CDR2 is FQNEAQ. V was pared by 0 bases and J by 2 bases, with 13 bases between. CDR3: CASSLAGGGPNTGELFF. As DNA, the CDR3 is TGTGCCAGCAGCTTAGCGGGGGGTGGACCCAACACCGGGGAGCTGTTTTTT.

This rearrangement joins TRBV9 to TRBJ1-3; maybe TRBD1 (5 bases). The V end was cut by 4 bases, the J end by 0 bases, with 17 bases between. Germline CDR1 is SGDLS and CDR2 is YYNGEE. The CDR3 contains 17 residues. The CDR3 sequence: CASSPRAQPFSGNTIYF. The DNA of the CDR3 is TGTGCCAGCAGCCCCAGGGCCCAGCCTTTCTCTGGAAACACCATATATTTT. Supplemented by reference TRBV9 and TRBJ1-3, the full variable domain reads DSGVTQTPKHLITATGQRVTLRCSPRSGDLSVYWYQQSLDQGLQFLIQYYNGEERAKGNILERFSAQQFPDLHSELNLSSLELGDSALYFCASSPRAQPFSGNTIYFGEGSWLTVV.

The chain recombines TRBV11-2 with TRBJ2-5; maybe TRBD2 (5 bases). The end of the DNA fits TRBJ2-7 better, so the J call may be wrong. There are 15 residues in the CDR3. Per the germline V gene, CDR1 is SGHAT and CDR2 is FQNNGV. For the CDR3, the DNA is TGTGCCAGCAGCAAAGAGGGCGGGTTAACCTACGAGCAGTACTTC. Protein sequence: CASSKEGGLTYEQYF.

The chain couples TRBV6-6 to TRBJ1-4, with TRBD1 as a possible D gene (6 bases). Germline V gene data show CDR1 as MNHNY and CDR2 as SVGAGI (reference sequence). The CDR3 runs to 14 residues. V lost 4 bases and J lost 7, with 13 bases in between. The DNA for the CDR3 is TGTGCCAGCAGTTCCCGGGGGGCTCGTGAAAAACTGTTTTTT. Translating it yields CASSSRGAREKLFF.

V is TRBV5-6 and J is TRBJ2-7; D not resolved. The V gene lost 3 bases and the J gene lost 3 bases, with 4 bases spanning the gap. CDR3 size: 11 residues. Germline CDR1 is SGHDT and CDR2 is YYEEEE. The CDR3: CASSSDYEQYF. As DNA, the CDR3 is TGTGCCAGCAGCTCAGACTACGAGCAGTACTTC.

The chain couples TRBV29-1 to TRBJ1-1; TRBD1 might be the D (5 bases). V dropped 4 bases and J dropped 5 bases, with 14 bases sitting between them. Germline loops: CDR1 SQVTM, CDR2 ANQGSEA. The CDR3 is 13 amino acids. Here the CDR3 reads CSVGGREWTEAFF. The CDR3 DNA reads TGCAGCGTTGGGGGGAGGGAATGGACTGAAGCTTTCTTT.

The chain combines TRBV28 with TRBJ1-5, with D possibly matching TRBD1 (5 bases). This CDR3 region has 15 residues. CDR1 MDHEN and CDR2 SYDVKM come from the germline V gene. The V gene lost 6 bases and the J gene lost 0 bases, with 12 bases spanning the gap. The CDR3: CASSSDSYSNQPQHF. The CDR3, as DNA: TGTGCCAGCAGCAGTGACAGTTATAGCAATCAGCCCCAGCATTTT.

The V call is TRBV25-1, the J call TRBJ1-6; D not resolved. The CDR3 sequence is 15 residues long. Germline V gives CDR1 MGHDK, CDR2 SYGVNS. V was trimmed by 6 bases and J by 0 bases, leaving 9 bases between them. CDR3 amino acids: CASRGSTSYNSPLHF. The CDR3 nucleotides are TGTGCCAGCAGGGGGAGTACCTCCTATAATTCACCCCTCCACTTT.

The V and J genes are TRBV11-2 and TRBJ1-1; the D is unclear. Germline values: CDR1 SGHAT, CDR2 FQNNGV. Trimming removed 3 bases from V and 5 bases from J, with 13 bases in between. This CDR3 is built from 14 residues. The CDR3 DNA reads TGTGCCAGCAGCTTGAACGTCCGTCAGACTGAAGCTTTCTTT. Its protein is CASSLNVRQTEAFF.

J is TRBJ2-7 and V is TRBV14, with TRBD1 identical over 9 bases. Germline CDR1 reads SGHDN; CDR2 reads FVKESK. The CDR3 covers 16 residues. V lost 0 bases and J lost 4; bases outside the gene matches: 7. Here the CDR3 reads CASSQDQGQGIYEQYF. DNA of the CDR3: TGTGCCAGCAGCCAAGATCAAGGACAGGGGATTTACGAGCAGTACTTC.

A remark on this clone: A read error may produce the germline difference seen at one junction end. The chain links TRBV5-1 to TRBJ2-7; TRBD2 agrees at 11 bases. This CDR3 comprises 15 residues. Germline lookup yields CDR1 SGHRS and CDR2 YFSETQ. In DNA form, the CDR3 reads TGCGCCAGCAGCTTGCCGGGTAGCGGGGGGGCCGAGGAGTACTTC. This encodes CASSLPGSGGAEEYF.

The chain uses TRBV29-1 and TRBJ2-1, with 8 bases lining up with TRBD2. Germline CDR1 SQVTM, CDR2 ANQGSEA. Trimming removed 7 bases from V and 0 bases from J; junction bases left unmatched: 2. The CDR3 is made up of 13 amino acids. This CDR3 is CSAGGPSYNEQFF. The CDR3 coding sequence is TGCAGCGCGGGGGGGCCCTCCTACAATGAGCAGTTCTTC.

CDR3: CASSRTGGGTDTQYF. The CDR3 coding sequence is TGTGCCAGCAGCCGTACAGGGGGCGGCACAGATACGCAGTATTTT. The V call is TRBV7-6, the J call TRBJ2-3; 9 bases are shared with TRBD1. The germline V gene encodes CDR1 SGHVS and CDR2 FNYEAQ. This CDR3 is 15 amino acids long. V lost 5 bases, J lost 1 base, and 4 bases stayed unmatched.

The J gene is TRBJ1-1, the V gene TRBV15; a weak D match, TRBD1 (5 bases). From germline, CDR1 is LNHNV and CDR2 YYDKDF (reference sequence). The CDR3 runs to 15 residues. Trimming removed 4 bases from V and 4 bases from J, with 16 bases in between. DNA for the CDR3: TGTGCCACCAGCAAGAGTTGGGGGGGGAGCACTGAAGCTTTCTTT. The encoded protein is CATSKSWGGSTEAFF.

The rearrangement links TRBV5-1 to TRBJ1-2; the D gene is possibly TRBD1 (5 bases). This CDR3 contains 15 residues. Germline CDR1 and CDR2: SGHRS and YFSETQ. V lost 0 bases and J lost 0, with 9 bases in between. CDR3 nucleotides: TGCGCCAGCAGCTTGGGAGCAGGGTCTAACTATGGCTACACCTTC. Translating gives CASSLGAGSNYGYTF.

The chain employs TRBV28 and TRBJ1-4, with 8 bases identical to TRBD1. The CDR3 spans 15 residues. The germline V gene has CDR1 MDHEN and CDR2 SYDVKM. J was trimmed by 5 bases and V by 3 bases; bases with no gene match: 5. The CDR3 is CASSFSTGGNEKLFF. CDR3 DNA: TGTGCCAGCAGTTTCAGTACAGGGGGAAATGAAAAACTGTTTTTT. The variable domain in full, with the rest retrieved from reference TRBV28 and TRBJ1-4, is DVKVTQSSRYLVKRTGEKVFLECVQDMDHENMFWYRQDPGLGLRLIYFSYDVKMKEKGDIPEGYSVSREKKERFSLILESASTNQTSMYLCASSFSTGGNEKLFFGSGTQLSVL.

The chain links TRBV2 to TRBJ2-3; D not resolved. The germline CDR1 and CDR2 sequences are SNHLY and FYNNEI. The CDR3 covers 14 residues. Trimming left V 5 bases short and J 0 bases short, with 9 bases between. The CDR3 here is CASSRALSTDTQYF. The DNA for the CDR3 is TGTGCCAGCAGTCGAGCGCTTAGCACAGATACGCAGTATTTT.